The entry that follows covers one T cell receptor beta chain sequence. This entry comes from a study of cytomegalovirus exposure and HLA in healthy donors. Primers included in the PCR were 60 Vbeta and 13 Jbeta primers. Here immunoSEQ multiplex PCR was the method, and the copy in TCRdb shows in-frame clones only, minus some. The profile shows 140,000 or so clones, around three quarters of them singletons. Trimming removed 7 bases from V and 3 bases from J, with 18 bases in between. The length of the CDR3 is 15 residues. Germline CDR1 reads MNHNS; CDR2 reads SASEGT. The clonotype comes from a woman aged 40 to 49 in good health and CMV-seronegative. The rearrangement joins TRBV6-1 to TRBJ1-1, with a weak D call TRBD1 (5 bases). Sequenced: PBMCs. CDR3 sequence reads: CASNKETAKDTEAFF. CDR3 DNA sequence: TGTGCCAGCAATAAGGAGACAGCTAAAGACACTGAAGCTTTCTTT.